A selection of T cell receptor beta chains follows, all from one sample in a study of shared clonotypes between healthy human individuals. Here immunoSEQ multiplex PCR was the method, and the copy in TCRdb shows in-frame clones only, minus some. The data hold roughly 1,100,000 clones, with around 74% observed a single time. Sequencing was done on a sample of memory CD4+ T cells sorted from blood. The receptors stem from a man in his late teens or twenties in good health. Each CDR3 is given with its conserved first and last residue. The order of the fields is J gene, D gene, clone size, V gene, CDR3 DNA, CDR3 protein. A D gene is named only where the DNA matches it firmly. Clone size is not always given. Where it is, it says once, few, many or a class for expanded clones.

>TRBJ2-1|-|-|TRBV7-9
TGTGCCAGCAGCTTAGACAGGACAGTAAGGAATGAGCAGTTCTTC
CASSLDRTVRNEQFF
>TRBJ2-7|-|once|TRBV6-5
TGTGCCAGCAGCCGCGTCGGCCAGCTATCCTACGAGCAGTACTTC
CASSRVGQLSYEQYF
>TRBJ1-6|-|-|TRBV4-1
TGCGCCAGCAGCCGTTCCCCGGACTATAATTCACCCCTCCACTTT
CASSRSPDYNSPLHF
>TRBJ1-5|-|-|TRBV5-6
TGTGCCAGCAGCGTTAGGAGCAATCAGCCCCAGCATTTT
CASSVRSNQPQHF
>TRBJ2-5|TRBD2|-|TRBV5-1
TGCGCCAGCGGGCAGGCGGGAGGGACAGAGACCCAGTACTTC
CASGQAGGTETQYF
>TRBJ2-6|-|-|TRBV2
TGTGCCAGCAGTCCCTCGGGGGCCGGAGGAGCTGGGGCCAACGTCCTGACTTTC
CASSPSGAGGAGANVLTF
>TRBJ2-7|TRBD1|-|TRBV19
TGTGCCAGTAGTTCAAGGGGGGACAGGGGATCCTACGAGCAGTACTTC
CASSSRGDRGSYEQYF
>TRBJ2-7|-|-|TRBV7-6
TGTGCCAGCAGTCCCGGGGTTTCCTTCTCCTACGAGCAGTACTTC
CASSPGVSFSYEQYF
>TRBJ1-5|-|many|TRBV19
TGTGCCAGTAGACAGAGGAGCAATCAGCCCCAGCATTTT
CASRQRSNQPQHF
>TRBJ1-6|-|few|TRBV6-1
TGTGCCAGCAGTGAACAGGATTCACCCCTCCACTTT
CASSEQDSPLHF
>TRBJ2-2|-|once|TRBV18
TGTGCCAGCTCACCACGCCAGGGAGGCACCGGGGAGCTGTTTTTT
CASSPRQGGTGELFF
>TRBJ2-2|-|-|TRBV9
TGTGCCAGCAGCTACTCGCGGGGCGGGGAGCTGTTTTTT
CASSYSRGGELFF
>TRBJ1-3|TRBD1|-|TRBV5-5
TGTGCCAGCAGCCGACAGGGGAGCTCTGGAAACACCATATATTTT
CASSRQGSSGNTIYF
>TRBJ2-7|TRBD2|-|TRBV5-1
TGCGCCAGCAGCTTGGAGCGGGGGTACGAGCAGTACTTC
CASSLERGYEQYF
>TRBJ2-7|TRBD1|-|TRBV11-3
TGTGCCAGCAGCCTAGGGGGGACAGGTCTCTACGAGCAGTACTTC
CASSLGGTGLYEQYF
>TRBJ2-1|-|-|TRBV14
TGTGCCAGCAGCCCGGTGGCGGGGTACAATGAGCAGTTCTTC
CASSPVAGYNEQFF
>TRBJ1-1|-|few|TRBV6-1
TGTGCCAGCAATCGCGTCCTGAACACTGAAGCTTTCTTT
CASNRVLNTEAFF
>TRBJ2-6|-|-|TRBV19
TGTGCCAGTATTGATCGGAGCTCTGGGGCCAACGTCCTGACTTTC
CASIDRSSGANVLTF
>TRBJ2-1|TRBD2|few|TRBV10-1
TGCGCCAGCAGCCGAAAAGGTCGTTTGCCTAGCGGGAGGCATAAATCCTACAATGAGCAGTTCTTC
CASSRKGRLPSGRHKSYNEQFF
>TRBJ2-7|TRBD1|-|TRBV18
TGTGCCAGCTCACCACAAGGGCTACAGGGGGCGGGCGAGCAGTACTTC
CASSPQGLQGAGEQYF
>TRBJ2-5|TRBD2|-|TRBV7-7
TGTGCTAGCAGCTCTTCCCCGGGACTAGGTTTCAGAGAGACCCAGTACTTC
CASSSSPGLGFRETQYF
>TRBJ2-3|-|-|TRBV2
TGTGCCAGCAGTGAAGCGCAACTAGTCAAGGGAGATACGCAGTATTTT
CASSEAQLVKGDTQYF
>TRBJ1-1|-|-|TRBV2
TGTGCCAGCACCTTTGACGTTAAAACTGAAGCTTTCTTT
CASTFDVKTEAFF
>TRBJ1-1|-|many|TRBV5-6
TGTGCCAGCAGCCAGAGTGCCGGGGAGGGTTTCTTT
CASSQSAGEGFF
>TRBJ1-2|TRBD1|-|TRBV7-2
TGTGCCAGCAGCTTAGATCGGACAGGACCCTATGGCTACACCTTC
CASSLDRTGPYGYTF
>TRBJ2-7|TRBD2|-|TRBV7-2
TGTGCCAGCAGCGCACCGGGACTAGCTTCGTACGAGCAGTACTTC
CASSAPGLASYEQYF
>TRBJ1-4|-|-|TRBV30
TGTGCCTGGAGTTTCGGGGGCACAGAAAAACTGTTTTTT
CAWSFGGTEKLFF
>TRBJ1-3|-|-|TRBV20-1
TGCAGTGCTCGGACTGGAAACACCATATATTTT
CSARTGNTIYF
>TRBJ2-5|TRBD2|-|TRBV5-6
TGTGCCAGCAGCCCCAATCTGGGGGGGGTAGAGACCCAGTACTTC
CASSPNLGGVETQYF
>TRBJ1-2|-|-|TRBV21-1
TGTGCCAGCAGCCGCCTACGGGGCAGACGTCACTATGGCTACACCTTC
CASSRLRGRRHYGYTF
>TRBJ2-7|-|once|TRBV19
TGTGCCAGTAGCCCGACCGGGCCCTACTCCTACGAGCAGTACTTC
CASSPTGPYSYEQYF
>TRBJ1-5|-|few|TRBV30
TGTGCCTGGAGCATCACCGGGGGGCCCCAGCATTTT
CAWSITGGPQHF
>TRBJ2-7|TRBD1|-|TRBV7-6
TGTGCCAGCAGCCTGGGACAGGGTGGGCAGTTCGAGCAGTACTTC
CASSLGQGGQFEQYF
>TRBJ1-6|-|-|TRBV7-5
TGTGCCAGAAGCAGTCGGGACCGAAATTCACCCCTCCACTTT
CARSSRDRNSPLHF
>TRBJ2-2|TRBD2|-|TRBV5-1
TGCGCCAGCAGCCTGACTAGCGGGAGCACCGGGGAGCTGTTTTTT
CASSLTSGSTGELFF
>TRBJ1-5|-|-|TRBV2
TGTGCCAGCAGTCGGACAGAAACTCATAGTCAGCCCCAGCATTTT
CASSRTETHSQPQHF
>TRBJ2-7|-|-|TRBV5-1
TGCGCCAGCAGCCCGTCGGACTTCGACAGGAGCTCCTACGAGCAGTACTTC
CASSPSDFDRSSYEQYF
>TRBJ2-2|TRBD2|-|TRBV5-1
TGCGCCAGCAGCTTGGAGCCTAGCGGGAGACCAAACACCGGGGAGCTGTTTTTT
CASSLEPSGRPNTGELFF
>TRBJ1-1|TRBD1|-|TRBV28
TGTGCCAGCGACAGGGAGAACACTGAAGCTTTCTTT
CASDRENTEAFF
>TRBJ1-5|-|few|TRBV5-1
TGCGCCAGCAGCTTGAACGGGGGCAATCAGCCCCAGCATTTT
CASSLNGGNQPQHF
>TRBJ2-7|-|-|TRBV4-3
TGCGCCAGCAGCCGGGGGTCGGGTGGCTCCTACGAGCAGTACTTC
CASSRGSGGSYEQYF
>TRBJ2-4|TRBD1|-|TRBV28
TGTGCCAGCAGTATTGGACAGGGAAGAGCCAAAAACATTCAGTACTTC
CASSIGQGRAKNIQYF
>TRBJ2-3|-|-|TRBV7-2
TGTGCCAGCAGCTTAGGCCCCACAGGGATAGATACGCAGTATTTT
CASSLGPTGIDTQYF
>TRBJ2-5|TRBD2|-|TRBV6-1
TGTGCCAGCAGTGAAGTCGGCGGGGGGGCACGGGAGACCCAGTACTTC
CASSEVGGGARETQYF
>TRBJ2-1|TRBD1|-|TRBV5-1
TGCGCCAGCAGCTTAGGACAGGTTTTCGATGAGCAGTTCTTC
CASSLGQVFDEQFF